This is a list of T cell receptor beta chains from one sample in a study of PD-1 blockade in classical Hodgkin lymphoma. TCRdb keeps only in-frame clones here, not all; method: immunoSEQ multiplex PCR. The data contain some 22,000 clones, around three quarters of them singletons. The input for sequencing was peripheral blood mononuclear cells (PBMCs), taken before the second cycle of nivolumab. Receptors were obtained from a human donor with classical Hodgkin lymphoma. The CDR3 runs from the conserved cysteine through the conserved F or W. The D gene is left open where the match is weak. Expanded clones get a size class; other rows say once, few or many, or leave the size out.

-,TRBJ2-3,TRBD2,TRBV19,CASTRTSGSTDTQYF,TGTGCCAGTACCCGGACTAGCGGGAGCACAGATACGCAGTATTTT
-,TRBJ2-1,-,TRBV28,CASSLRRTRGNEQFF,TGTGCCAGCAGTTTACGTAGGACTAGGGGGAATGAGCAGTTCTTC
-,TRBJ2-1,TRBD2,TRBV5-1,CASSLSGSSYNEQFF,TGCGCCAGCAGCTTGAGCGGGAGCTCCTACAATGAGCAGTTCTTC
-,TRBJ2-7,TRBD1,TRBV28,CATRDSPYEQYF,TGTGCCACGAGGGACAGCCCCTACGAGCAGTACTTC
-,TRBJ2-1,TRBD2,TRBV9,CASSETSGNYNEQFF,TGTGCCAGCAGCGAAACTAGCGGGAACTACAATGAGCAGTTCTTC
-,TRBJ1-5,-,TRBV18,CASSPYVTDRQGGPQHF,TGTGCCAGCTCACCGTACGTAACCGACCGCCAAGGAGGCCCCCAGCATTTT
-,TRBJ2-1,TRBD1,TRBV4-1,CASSQLDRDDNEQFF,TGCGCCAGCAGCCAATTGGACAGGGATGACAATGAGCAGTTCTTC
-,TRBJ2-1,-,TRBV7-9,CASRAFKSSYNEQFF,TGTGCCAGCCGGGCTTTCAAAAGCTCCTACAATGAGCAGTTCTTC
-,TRBJ1-5,-,TRBV10-2,CASSVHGNQPQHF,TGCGCCAGCAGTGTCCACGGCAATCAGCCCCAGCATTTT
-,TRBJ1-1,-,TRBV6-1,CASSEQPLNTEAFF,TGTGCCAGCAGCGAACAGCCTCTGAACACTGAAGCTTTCTTT
-,TRBJ1-4,-,TRBV27,CASSQGRSGTNEKLFF,TGTGCCAGCAGTCAGGGGCGGAGTGGAACTAATGAAAAACTGTTTTTT
once,TRBJ2-1,-,TRBV9,CASSVGSGTYNEQFF,TGTGCCAGCAGCGTGGGTAGCGGTACCTACAATGAGCAGTTCTTC